A selection of T cell receptor beta chains follows, all from one sample in a study of CD8+ T cells in alopecia areata. Some clones are missing from TCRdb's copy, which holds only in-frame ones; the method was immunoSEQ multiplex PCR. This sample has roughly 100,000 clones, with 70% to 90% found just once. Here the sequenced sample was CD8+ T cells sorted from blood, taken at roughly week 30, from a patient treated with tofacitinib. These TCRs come from a human donor with alopecia areata. Both conserved end residues are part of each CDR3. The order of the fields is D gene, J gene, V gene, CDR3 protein. The D gene is left open where the match is weak.

>TRBD1|TRBJ2-1|TRBV11-2
CASSPRTGTSYNEQFF
>.|TRBJ2-7|TRBV27
CASSLAGYEQYF
>TRBD2|TRBJ2-7|TRBV5-1
CASSYGLGSEQYF
>.|TRBJ2-3|TRBV9
CASSVGGGYPDTQYF
>TRBD1|TRBJ1-1|TRBV29-1
CSVEGQGARTEAFF
>TRBD2|TRBJ2-1|TRBV29-1
CSVLAAYNEQFF
>TRBD2|TRBJ2-3|TRBV7-2
CASSTRPGTSGRARDTQYF
>.|TRBJ2-1|TRBV7-9
CASSLVGREQFF
>.|TRBJ2-1|TRBV30
CAWSVLVFDEQFF
>TRBD1|TRBJ2-7|TRBV19
CASKLSDREPYAYEQYF
>.|TRBJ2-7|TRBV9
CASRAIGGHQYF
>.|TRBJ2-5|TRBV7-8
CASSRPEETQYF
>TRBD2|TRBJ2-3|TRBV7-8
CASSLGSGGSSDTQYF
>.|TRBJ1-5|TRBV16
CASSSSQPQHF
>TRBD2|TRBJ2-3|TRBV7-9
CASSLGDSGRTTDTQYF
>TRBD2|TRBJ2-1|TRBV11-2
CASSLVGGGASSSYNEQFF
>TRBD1|TRBJ2-3|TRBV12-5
CASGLGTGLADTQYF
>TRBD1|TRBJ2-7|TRBV6-5
CASSWTGSSYEQYF
>TRBD1|TRBJ2-7|TRBV29-1
CSVPRQGETDTGQYF
>.|TRBJ2-1|TRBV6-6
CASSPSSYNEQFF
>TRBD2|TRBJ2-7|TRBV7-6
CASSLGGGSQQYF
>TRBD2|TRBJ2-7|TRBV5-4
CASSFGGGDEQYF
>TRBD2|TRBJ2-4|TRBV5-6
CASSFLREGKNIQYF
>TRBD2|TRBJ2-1|TRBV5-1
CASSLGLAGNEQFF
>TRBD2|TRBJ2-1|TRBV29-1
CSGSGGAYNEQFF
>TRBD1|TRBJ1-1|TRBV25-1
CASSEDRGLNTEAFF
>TRBD2|TRBJ2-1|TRBV5-4
CASSLLAGGLNEQFF
>.|TRBJ2-7|TRBV5-5
CASSLVGEQYF
>.|TRBJ1-5|TRBV7-2
CASSLATFVSGGNQPQHF
>TRBD1|TRBJ1-1|TRBV4-1
CASSQLPGQGSDLNTEAFF
>TRBD2|TRBJ2-1|TRBV5-1
CASSPTSGGYNEQFF
>.|TRBJ2-7|TRBV7-8
CASSPGPSYEQYF
>.|TRBJ1-1|TRBV27
CASKSGGRENPEAFF
>TRBD1|TRBJ1-1|TRBV29-1
CSGVTGGFPEAFF
>.|TRBJ2-1|TRBV29-1
CSVEDQDRRSYNEQFF
>.|TRBJ1-1|TRBV27
CASSRGAEAFF
>.|TRBJ2-7|TRBV27
CASSFGLASYEQYF
>.|TRBJ1-2|TRBV29-1
CSVDQADDGYGYTF
>.|TRBJ2-1|TRBV7-9
CASSSGLAGEQFF
>TRBD1|TRBJ1-5|TRBV5-1
CASSAGQGGANQPQHF
>.|TRBJ2-7|TRBV7-8
CASSSPTSPEQYF
>.|TRBJ2-3|TRBV9
CASSNPPDTQYF
>.|TRBJ1-2|TRBV5-4
CASSPGGGDGYTF
>.|TRBJ2-3|TRBV7-6
CASSATDTQYF
>TRBD1|TRBJ2-5|TRBV27
CASSLGTGFETQYF
>.|TRBJ1-3|TRBV15
CATSPGKFSGNTIYF
>.|TRBJ2-1|TRBV9
CASSVGTFTEEQFF
>TRBD2|TRBJ2-1|TRBV13
CASSSRGGHNEQFF
>.|TRBJ2-1|TRBV27
CATPVTRLREQFF
>TRBD1|TRBJ2-2|TRBV9
CASSGGQLRGTENTGELFF
>.|TRBJ2-7|TRBV6-6
CASSSPLVGSYEQYF